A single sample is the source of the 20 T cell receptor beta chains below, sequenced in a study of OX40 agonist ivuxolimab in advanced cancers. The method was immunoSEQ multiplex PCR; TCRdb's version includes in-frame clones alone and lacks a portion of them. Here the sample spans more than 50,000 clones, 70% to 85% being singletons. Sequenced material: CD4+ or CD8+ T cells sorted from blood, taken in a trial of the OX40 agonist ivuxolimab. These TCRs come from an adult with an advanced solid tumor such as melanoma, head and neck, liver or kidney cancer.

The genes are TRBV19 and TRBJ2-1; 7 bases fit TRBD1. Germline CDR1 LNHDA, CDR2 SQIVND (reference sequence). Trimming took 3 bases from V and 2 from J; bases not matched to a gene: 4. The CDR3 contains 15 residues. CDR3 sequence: CASSIDRDTYNEQFF. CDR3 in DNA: TGTGCCAGTAGTATTGACAGGGATACCTACAATGAGCAGTTCTTC.

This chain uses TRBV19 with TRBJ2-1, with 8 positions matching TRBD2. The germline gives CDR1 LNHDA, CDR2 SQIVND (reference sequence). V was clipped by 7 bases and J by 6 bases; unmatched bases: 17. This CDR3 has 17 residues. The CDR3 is CASTKAGASGGTNEQFF. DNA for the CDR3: TGTGCCAGTACTAAAGCGGGGGCCTCCGGCGGAACCAATGAGCAGTTCTTC.

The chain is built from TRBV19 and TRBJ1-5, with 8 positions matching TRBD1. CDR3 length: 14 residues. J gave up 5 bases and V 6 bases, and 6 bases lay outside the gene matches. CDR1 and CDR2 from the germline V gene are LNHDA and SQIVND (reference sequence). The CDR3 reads CASSRGQAYQPQHF. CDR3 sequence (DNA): TGTGCCAGTAGCCGGGGACAGGCCTATCAGCCCCAGCATTTT. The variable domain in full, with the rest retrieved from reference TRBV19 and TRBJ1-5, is DGGITQSPKYLFRKEGQNVTLSCEQNLNHDAMYWYRQDPGQGLRLIYYSQIVNDFQKGDIAEGYSVSREKKESFPLTVTSAQKNPTAFYLCASSRGQAYQPQHFGDGTRLSIL.

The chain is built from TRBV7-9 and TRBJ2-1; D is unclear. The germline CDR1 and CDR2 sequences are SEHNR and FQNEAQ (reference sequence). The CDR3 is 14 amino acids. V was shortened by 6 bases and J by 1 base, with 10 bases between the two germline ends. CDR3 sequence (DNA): TGTGCCAGCAGAATTCGCAGATCCTACAATGAGCAGTTCTTC. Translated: CASRIRRSYNEQFF.

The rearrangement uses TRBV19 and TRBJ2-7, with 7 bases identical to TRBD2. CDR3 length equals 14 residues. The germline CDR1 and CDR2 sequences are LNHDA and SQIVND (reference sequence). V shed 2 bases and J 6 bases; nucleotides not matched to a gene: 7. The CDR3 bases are TGTGCCAGTAGTATACAGGGAGGGGCCGGCGAGCAGTACTTC. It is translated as CASSIQGGAGEQYF.

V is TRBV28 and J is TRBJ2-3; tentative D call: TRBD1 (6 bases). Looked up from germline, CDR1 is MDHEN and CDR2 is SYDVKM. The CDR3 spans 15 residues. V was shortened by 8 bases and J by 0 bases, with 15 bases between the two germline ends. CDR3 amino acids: CASGLSTGSTDTQYF. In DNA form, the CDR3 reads TGTGCCAGCGGTCTCTCGACAGGTAGCACAGATACGCAGTATTTT.

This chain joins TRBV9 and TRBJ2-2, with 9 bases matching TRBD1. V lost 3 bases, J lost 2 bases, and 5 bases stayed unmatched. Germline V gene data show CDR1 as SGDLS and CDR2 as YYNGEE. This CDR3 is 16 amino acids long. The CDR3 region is CASSADRGVNTGELFF. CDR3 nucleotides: TGTGCCAGCAGCGCTGACAGGGGGGTTAACACCGGGGAGCTGTTTTTT.

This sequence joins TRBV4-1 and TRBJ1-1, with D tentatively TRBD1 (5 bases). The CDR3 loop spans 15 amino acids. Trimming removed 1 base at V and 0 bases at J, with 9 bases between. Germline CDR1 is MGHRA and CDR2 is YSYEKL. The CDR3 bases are TGCGCCAGCAGCCAAGTGCGACAGCTGAACACTGAAGCTTTCTTT. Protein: CASSQVRQLNTEAFF.

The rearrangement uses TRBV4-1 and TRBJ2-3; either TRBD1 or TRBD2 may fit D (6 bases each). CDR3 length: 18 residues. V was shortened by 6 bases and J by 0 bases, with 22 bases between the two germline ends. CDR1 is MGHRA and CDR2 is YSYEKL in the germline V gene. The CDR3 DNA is TGCGCCAGCAGAGAGGGGGGTAAGGGCGTTACTAGCACAGATACGCAGTATTTT. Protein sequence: CASREGGKGVTSTDTQYF.

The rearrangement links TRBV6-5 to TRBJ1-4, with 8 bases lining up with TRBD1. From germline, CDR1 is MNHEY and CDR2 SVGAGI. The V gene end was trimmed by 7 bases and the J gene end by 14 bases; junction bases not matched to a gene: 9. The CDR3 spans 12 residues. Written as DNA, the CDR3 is TGTGCCAGCAAAAGGGGGCAGGGGGCTCTGTTTTTT. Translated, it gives CASKRGQGALFF.

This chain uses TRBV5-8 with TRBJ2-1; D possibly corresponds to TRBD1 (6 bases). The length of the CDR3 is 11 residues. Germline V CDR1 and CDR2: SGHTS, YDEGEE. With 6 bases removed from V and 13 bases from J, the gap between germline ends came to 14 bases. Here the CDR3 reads CASNSEGDQFF. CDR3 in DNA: TGTGCCAGCAACTCTGAGGGGGACCAGTTCTTC.

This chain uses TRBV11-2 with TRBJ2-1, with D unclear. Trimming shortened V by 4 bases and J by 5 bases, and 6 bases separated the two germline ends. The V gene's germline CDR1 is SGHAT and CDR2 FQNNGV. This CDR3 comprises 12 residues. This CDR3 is CASSYSNNEQFF. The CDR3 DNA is TGTGCCAGCAGCTACTCGAACAATGAGCAGTTCTTC.

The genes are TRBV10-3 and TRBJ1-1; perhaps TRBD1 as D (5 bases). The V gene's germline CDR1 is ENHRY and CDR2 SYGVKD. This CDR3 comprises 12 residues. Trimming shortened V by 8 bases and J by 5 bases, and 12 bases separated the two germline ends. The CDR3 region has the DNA TGTGCCATCGGGGCAGGGAGGACTGAAGCTTTCTTT. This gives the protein CAIGAGRTEAFF.

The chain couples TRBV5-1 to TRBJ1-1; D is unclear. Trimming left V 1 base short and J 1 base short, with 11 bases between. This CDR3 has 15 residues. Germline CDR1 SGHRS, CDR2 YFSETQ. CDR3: CASSLLPGGNTEAFF. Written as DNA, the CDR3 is TGCGCCAGCAGCTTGTTACCTGGAGGGAACACTGAAGCTTTCTTT.

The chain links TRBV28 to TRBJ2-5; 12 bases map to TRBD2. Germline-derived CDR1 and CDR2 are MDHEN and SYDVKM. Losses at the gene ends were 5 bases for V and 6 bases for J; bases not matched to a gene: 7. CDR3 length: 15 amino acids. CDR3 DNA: TGTGCCAGCAGTAGTCTAGCGGGAGGGCCAAAGACCCAGTACTTC. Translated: CASSSLAGGPKTQYF. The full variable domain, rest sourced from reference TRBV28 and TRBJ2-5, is DVKVTQSSRYLVKRTGEKVFLECVQDMDHENMFWYRQDPGLGLRLIYFSYDVKMKEKGDIPEGYSVSREKKERFSLILESASTNQTSMYLCASSSLAGGPKTQYFGPGTRLLVL.

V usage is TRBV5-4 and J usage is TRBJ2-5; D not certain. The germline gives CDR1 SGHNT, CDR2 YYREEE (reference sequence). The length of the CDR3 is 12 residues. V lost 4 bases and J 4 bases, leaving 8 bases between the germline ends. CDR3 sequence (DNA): TGTGCCAGCAGCCAAAATTCAGAGACCCAGTACTTC. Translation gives CASSQNSETQYF.

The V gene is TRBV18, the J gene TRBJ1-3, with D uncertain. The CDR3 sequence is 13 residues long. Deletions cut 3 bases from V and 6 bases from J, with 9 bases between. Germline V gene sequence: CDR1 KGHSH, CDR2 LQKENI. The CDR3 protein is CASSPSKQNTIYF. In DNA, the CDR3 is TGTGCCAGCTCACCGTCCAAACAAAACACCATATATTTT.

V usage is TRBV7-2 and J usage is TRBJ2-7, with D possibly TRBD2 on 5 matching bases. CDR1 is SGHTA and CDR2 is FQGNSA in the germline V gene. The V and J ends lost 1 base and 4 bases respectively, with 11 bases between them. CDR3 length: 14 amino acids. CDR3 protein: CASSLDRGYYEQYF. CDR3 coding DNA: TGTGCCAGCAGCTTAGATCGGGGATATTACGAGCAGTACTTC.

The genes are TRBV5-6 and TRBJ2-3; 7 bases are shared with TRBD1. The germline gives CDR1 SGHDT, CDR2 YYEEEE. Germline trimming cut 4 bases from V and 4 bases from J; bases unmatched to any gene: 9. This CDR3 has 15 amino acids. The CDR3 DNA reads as TGTGCCAGCAGCGGCTACAGGGGATATTCAGATACGCAGTATTTT. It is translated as CASSGYRGYSDTQYF.

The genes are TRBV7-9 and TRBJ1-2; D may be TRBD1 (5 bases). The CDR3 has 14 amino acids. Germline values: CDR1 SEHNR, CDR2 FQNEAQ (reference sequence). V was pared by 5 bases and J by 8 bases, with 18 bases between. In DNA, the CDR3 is TGTGCCAGCAGCCCCCGGCAGGGCTATGGAGGCTACACCTTC. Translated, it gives CASSPRQGYGGYTF. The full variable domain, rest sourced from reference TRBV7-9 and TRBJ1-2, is DTGVSQNPRHKITKRGQNVTFRCDPISEHNRLYWYRQTLGQGPEFLTYFQNEAQLEKSRLLSDRFSAERPKGSFSTLEIQRTEQGDSAMYLCASSPRQGYGGYTFGSGTRLTVV.